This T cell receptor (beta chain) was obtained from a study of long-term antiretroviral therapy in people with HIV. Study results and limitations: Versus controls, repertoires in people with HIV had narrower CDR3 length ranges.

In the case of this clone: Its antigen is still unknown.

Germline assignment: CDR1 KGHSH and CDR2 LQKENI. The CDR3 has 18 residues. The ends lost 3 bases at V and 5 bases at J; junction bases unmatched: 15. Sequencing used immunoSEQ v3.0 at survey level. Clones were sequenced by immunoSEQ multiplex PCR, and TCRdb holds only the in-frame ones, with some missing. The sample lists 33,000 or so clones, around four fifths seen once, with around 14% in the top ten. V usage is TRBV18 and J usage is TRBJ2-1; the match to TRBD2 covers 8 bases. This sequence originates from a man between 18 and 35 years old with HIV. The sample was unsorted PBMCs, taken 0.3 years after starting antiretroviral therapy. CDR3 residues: CASSPSTVAGRAHNEQFF. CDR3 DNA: TGTGCCAGCTCACCCTCTACTGTAGCCGGGAGGGCTCACAATGAGCAGTTCTTC.